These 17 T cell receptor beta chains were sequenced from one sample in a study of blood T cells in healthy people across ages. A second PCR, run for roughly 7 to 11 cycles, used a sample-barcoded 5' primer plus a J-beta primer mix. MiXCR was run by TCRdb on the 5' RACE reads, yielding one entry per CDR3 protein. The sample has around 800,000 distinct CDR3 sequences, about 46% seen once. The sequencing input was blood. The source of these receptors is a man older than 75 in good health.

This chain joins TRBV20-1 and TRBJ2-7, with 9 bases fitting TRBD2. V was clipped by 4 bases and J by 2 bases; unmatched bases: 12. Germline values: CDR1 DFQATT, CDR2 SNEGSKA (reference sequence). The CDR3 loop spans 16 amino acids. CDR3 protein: CSAIPRASGTPYEQYF. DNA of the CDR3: TGCAGTGCTATACCTCGGGCTAGCGGGACCCCCTACGAGCAGTACTTC.

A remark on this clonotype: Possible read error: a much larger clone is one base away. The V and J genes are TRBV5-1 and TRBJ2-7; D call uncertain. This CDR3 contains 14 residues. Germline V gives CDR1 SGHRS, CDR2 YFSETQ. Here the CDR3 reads CACSLGTSMYEQYF. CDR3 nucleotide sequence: TGCGCCTGCAGCTTAGGAACCTCAATGTACGAGCAGTACTTC.

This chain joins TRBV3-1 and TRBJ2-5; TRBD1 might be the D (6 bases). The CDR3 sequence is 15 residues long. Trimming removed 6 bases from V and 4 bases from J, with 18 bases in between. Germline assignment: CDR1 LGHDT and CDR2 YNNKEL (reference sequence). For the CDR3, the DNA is TGTGCCAGCAGTCAGACTGGGACCAGGGGAGAGACCCAGTACTTC. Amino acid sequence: CASSQTGTRGETQYF.

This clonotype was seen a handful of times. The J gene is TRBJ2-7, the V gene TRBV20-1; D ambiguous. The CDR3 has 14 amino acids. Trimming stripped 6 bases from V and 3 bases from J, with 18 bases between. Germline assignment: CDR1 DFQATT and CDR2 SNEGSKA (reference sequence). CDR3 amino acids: CSATTGKGIYEQYF. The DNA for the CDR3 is TGCAGTGCAACGACTGGGAAGGGAATCTACGAGCAGTACTTC.

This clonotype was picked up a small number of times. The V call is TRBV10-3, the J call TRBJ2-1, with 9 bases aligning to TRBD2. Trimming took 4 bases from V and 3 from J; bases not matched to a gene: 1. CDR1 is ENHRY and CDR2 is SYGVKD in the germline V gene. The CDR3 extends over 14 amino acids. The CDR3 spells CAISVSGSYNEQFF. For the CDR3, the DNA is TGTGCCATCAGTGTTAGCGGGAGCTACAATGAGCAGTTCTTC.

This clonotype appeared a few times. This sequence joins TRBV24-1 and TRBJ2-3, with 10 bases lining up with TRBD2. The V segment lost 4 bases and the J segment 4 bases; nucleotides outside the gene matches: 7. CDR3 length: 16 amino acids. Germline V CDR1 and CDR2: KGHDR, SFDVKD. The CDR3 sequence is CATSEVAGGFADTQYF. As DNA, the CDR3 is TGTGCCACCAGTGAGGTAGCGGGAGGTTTTGCAGATACGCAGTATTTT.

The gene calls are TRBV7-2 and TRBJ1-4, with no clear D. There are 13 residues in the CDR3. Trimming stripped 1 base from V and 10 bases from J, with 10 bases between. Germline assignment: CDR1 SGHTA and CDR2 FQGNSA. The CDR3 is CASSLDWMGKLFF. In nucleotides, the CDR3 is TGTGCCAGCAGCTTAGACTGGATGGGAAAACTGTTTTTT.

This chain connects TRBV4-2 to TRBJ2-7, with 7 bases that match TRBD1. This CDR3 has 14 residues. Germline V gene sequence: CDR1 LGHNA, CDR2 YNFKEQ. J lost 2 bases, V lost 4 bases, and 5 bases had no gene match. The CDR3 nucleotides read TGTGCCAGCAGCCGTGGACAGGTACCCTACGAGCAGTACTTC. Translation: CASSRGQVPYEQYF.

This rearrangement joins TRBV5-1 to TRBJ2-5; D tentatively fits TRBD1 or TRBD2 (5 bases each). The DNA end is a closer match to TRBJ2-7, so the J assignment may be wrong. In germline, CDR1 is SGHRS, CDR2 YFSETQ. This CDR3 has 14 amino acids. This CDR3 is CASSLGAGRDEQYF. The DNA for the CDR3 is TGCGCCAGCAGCCTCGGGGCAGGGCGAGACGAGCAGTACTTC.

DNA for the CDR3: TGTGCCAGCAGCCCTCGGATGGGAGTATATGAGCAGTTCTTC. It translates to CASSPRMGVYEQFF. The chain links TRBV7-2 to TRBJ2-1; perhaps TRBD2 as D (5 bases). CDR1 and CDR2 from the germline V gene are SGHTA and FQGNSA. The CDR3 is 14 residues long. Trimming shortened V by 5 bases and J by 8 bases, and 16 bases separated the two germline ends. Complete variable domain (other parts from reference TRBV7-2 and TRBJ2-1): GAGVSQSPSNKVTEKGKDVELRCDPISGHTALYWYRQSLGQGLEFLIYFQGNSAPDKSGLPSDRFSAERTGGSVSTLTIQRTQQEDSAVYLCASSPRMGVYEQFFGPGTRLTVL.

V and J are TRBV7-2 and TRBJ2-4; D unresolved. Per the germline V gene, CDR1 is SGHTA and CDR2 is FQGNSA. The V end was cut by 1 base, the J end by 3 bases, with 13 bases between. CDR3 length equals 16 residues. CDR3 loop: CASSLVGFSGKNIQYF. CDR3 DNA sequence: TGTGCCAGCAGCTTAGTTGGGTTTTCGGGCAAAAACATTCAGTACTTC.

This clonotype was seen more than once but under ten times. The DNA for the CDR3 is TGCGCCAGCAGCTTGGCCGGGCACGAGACCCAGTACTTC. Its protein product is CASSLAGHETQYF. J is TRBJ2-5 and V is TRBV5-1; D is unclear. Germline V lookup: CDR1 SGHRS, CDR2 YFSETQ. The V end lost 0 bases, the J end lost 5 bases, and 8 bases lay between the germline ends. CDR3 size: 13 residues.

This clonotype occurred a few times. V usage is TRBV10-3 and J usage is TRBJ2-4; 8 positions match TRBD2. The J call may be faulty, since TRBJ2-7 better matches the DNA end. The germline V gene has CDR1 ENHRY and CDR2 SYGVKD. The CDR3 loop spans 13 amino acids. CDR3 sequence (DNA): TGTGCCATCAGCGGGACTAGTATCGACGAGCAGTACTTC. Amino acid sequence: CAISGTSIDEQYF.

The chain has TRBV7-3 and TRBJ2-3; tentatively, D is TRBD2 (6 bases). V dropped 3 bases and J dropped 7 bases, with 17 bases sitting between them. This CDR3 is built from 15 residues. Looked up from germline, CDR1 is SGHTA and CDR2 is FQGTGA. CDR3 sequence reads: CASSFSAGLAHTQYF. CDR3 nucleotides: TGTGCCAGCAGCTTTTCGGCGGGGCTCGCTCATACGCAGTATTTT. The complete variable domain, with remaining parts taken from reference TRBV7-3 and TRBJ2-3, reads GAGVSQTPSNKVTEKGKYVELRCDPISGHTALYWYRQSLGQGPEFLIYFQGTGAADDSGLPNDRFFAVRPEGSVSTLKIQRTERGDSAVYLCASSFSAGLAHTQYFGPGTRLTVL.

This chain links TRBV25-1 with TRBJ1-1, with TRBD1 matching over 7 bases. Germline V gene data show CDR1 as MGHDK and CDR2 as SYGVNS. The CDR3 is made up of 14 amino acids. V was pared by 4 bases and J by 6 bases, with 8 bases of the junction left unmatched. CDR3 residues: CASSGKGQRAEAFF. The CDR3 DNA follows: TGTGCCAGCAGTGGTAAGGGACAGAGGGCTGAAGCTTTCTTT.

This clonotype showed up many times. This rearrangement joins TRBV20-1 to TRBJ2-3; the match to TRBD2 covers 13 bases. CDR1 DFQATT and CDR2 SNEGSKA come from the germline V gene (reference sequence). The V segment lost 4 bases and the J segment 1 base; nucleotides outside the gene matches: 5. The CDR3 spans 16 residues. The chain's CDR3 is CSAIPGTSGGTDTQYF. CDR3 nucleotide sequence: TGCAGTGCTATACCGGGGACTAGCGGGGGCACAGATACGCAGTATTTT.

CDR3 residues: CSVVTLASNEQFF. CDR3 nucleotides: TGCAGCGTTGTTACCCTAGCCTCCAATGAGCAGTTCTTC. The chain joins TRBV29-1 to TRBJ2-1, with D possibly TRBD2 on 5 matching bases. The CDR3 totals 13 residues. V was pared by 4 bases and J by 6 bases, with 13 bases between. From germline, CDR1 is SQVTM and CDR2 ANQGSEA.